The 20 T cell receptor beta chains below all came from one sample that was sequenced in a study of cytomegalovirus exposure and HLA in healthy donors. Repertoires were generated with immunoSEQ multiplex PCR, while TCRdb's copy carries only in-frame clones and drops some. The sample has 60,000 to 70,000 clones, around 93% seen once; the top ten hold approximately 5.3%. The sequenced sample was PBMCs. The receptor source for this set is a man between 18 and 35 years old in good health and CMV-seropositive.

The rearrangement uses TRBV6-1 and TRBJ2-1, with 7 bases fitting TRBD1. The germline V gene has CDR1 MNHNS and CDR2 SASEGT. V was clipped by 11 bases and J by 2 bases; unmatched bases: 9. The CDR3 extends over 14 amino acids. Here the CDR3 reads CAGSDRIAYNEQFF. CDR3 nucleotides: TGTGCCGGATCGGACAGGATCGCCTACAATGAGCAGTTCTTC.

This clone appeared a few times. The genes are TRBV9 and TRBJ2-7; 8 bases match TRBD2. The germline V gene has CDR1 SGDLS and CDR2 YYNGEE. The junction had 9 bases not matched to a gene; V was cut back by 4 bases and J by 6 bases. CDR3 length equals 14 residues. The CDR3 DNA follows: TGTGCCAGCAGCCATGGGGTCGGGACTAGCGAGCAGTACTTC. Protein sequence: CASSHGVGTSEQYF.

The CDR3 protein is CASSLRPLQRANVLTF. The DNA for the CDR3 is TGTGCCAGCAGCTTGAGACCGCTACAGAGGGCCAACGTCCTGACTTTC. V usage is TRBV13 and J usage is TRBJ2-6; D unclear. Germline CDR1 reads PRHDT; CDR2 reads FYEKMQ (reference sequence). V was cut by 3 bases and J by 5 bases, with 14 bases left in between. This CDR3 contains 16 residues.

This chain connects TRBV9 to TRBJ2-7, with a weak D call TRBD2 (5 bases). This CDR3 has 14 residues. Trimming removed 0 bases from V and 2 bases from J, with 9 bases in between. CDR1 is SGDLS, CDR2 YYNGEE, per germline. The CDR3 DNA follows: TGTGCCAGCAGCGTAGGGGGAGTCCCCTACGAGCAGTACTTC. Protein product: CASSVGGVPYEQYF.

The chain carries TRBV28 and TRBJ2-1; TRBD2 aligns across 13 bases. The CDR3 is made up of 13 amino acids. The ends lost 6 bases at V and 16 bases at J; junction bases unmatched: 9. CDR1 MDHEN and CDR2 SYDVKM come from the germline V gene. CDR3 sequence (DNA): TGTGCCAGCAGCCTTGGACTAGCGGGAGCCTTCTTCTTC. It yields the protein CASSLGLAGAFFF.

This rearrangement joins TRBV28 to TRBJ2-1; 8 positions agree with TRBD2. The CDR3 runs 14 residues. V lost 6 bases, J lost 5 bases, and 6 bases stayed unmatched. Per germline, CDR1 MDHEN and CDR2 SYDVKM. The CDR3 region is CASSHPSGHNEQFF. In DNA, the CDR3 is TGTGCCAGCAGCCACCCTAGCGGGCACAATGAGCAGTTCTTC.

The rearrangement links TRBV4-1 to TRBJ2-7; TRBD1 matches at 7 bases. Germline CDR1 is MGHRA and CDR2 is YSYEKL. V trimming: 5 bases; J trimming: 5 bases; junction bases outside the gene matches: 12. CDR3 size: 15 residues. The CDR3 bases are TGCGCCAGCAGCTGGAGGTCAGGGGGTAGTGACGAGCAGTACTTC. This codes for CASSWRSGGSDEQYF.

The chain recombines TRBV10-1 with TRBJ1-1; TRBD1 matches 8 bases. This CDR3 has 13 residues. Germline V gives CDR1 WNHNN, CDR2 SYGVQD (reference sequence). Unmatched junction bases numbered 3, after V lost 4 bases and J lost 5 bases. The CDR3: CASSVTGETEAFF. CDR3 in DNA: TGCGCCAGCAGTGTGACAGGGGAGACTGAAGCTTTCTTT.

The chain recombines TRBV9 with TRBJ2-2, with 7 bases identical to TRBD1. Germline V CDR1 and CDR2: SGDLS, YYNGEE. Trimming cost V 2 bases and J 1 base; bases outside gene matches: 17. The CDR3 is made up of 20 amino acids. The DNA of the CDR3 is TGTGCCAGCAGCGTCCAGACCGGGACGTCAGGGGGTGGGAACACCGGGGAGCTGTTTTTT. Amino acids: CASSVQTGTSGGGNTGELFF. Full variable domain (missing parts from reference TRBV9 and TRBJ2-2): DSGVTQTPKHLITATGQRVTLRCSPRSGDLSVYWYQQSLDQGLQFLIQYYNGEERAKGNILERFSAQQFPDLHSELNLSSLELGDSALYFCASSVQTGTSGGGNTGELFFGEGSRLTVL.

V is TRBV11-3 and J is TRBJ2-2; D remains unclear. Trimming shortened V by 5 bases and J by 6 bases, and 16 bases separated the two germline ends. This CDR3 is 15 amino acids long. Germline V gene sequence: CDR1 SGHNT, CDR2 YENEEA. CDR3 residues: CASSLAGPNAGELFF. In nucleotides, the CDR3 is TGTGCCAGCAGCCTGGCAGGCCCAAATGCCGGGGAGCTGTTTTTT.

The chain recombines TRBV29-1 with TRBJ2-7, with TRBD1 matching over 7 bases. The germline CDR1 and CDR2 sequences are SQVTM and ANQGSEA. Trimming cost V 4 bases and J 1 base; bases outside gene matches: 7. This CDR3 has 14 residues. The CDR3 DNA reads TGCAGCGTTGTGAGAGGGGGCCGTTCCTACGAGCAGTACTTC. As protein: CSVVRGGRSYEQYF.

The rearrangement uses TRBV14 and TRBJ2-7; 7 bases fit TRBD1. Germline loops: CDR1 SGHDN, CDR2 FVKESK. Losses at the gene ends were 6 bases for V and 2 bases for J; bases not matched to a gene: 10. The CDR3 is 15 residues long. The CDR3, as DNA: TGTGCCAGCAGTTACCGACAGGGAAGGACCTACGAGCAGTACTTC. Protein sequence: CASSYRQGRTYEQYF.

This sequence joins TRBV6-1 and TRBJ1-5; D not certain. This CDR3 has 13 amino acids. Germline assignment: CDR1 MNHNS and CDR2 SASEGT. V was clipped by 6 bases and J by 5 bases, with 11 bases between them. In nucleotides, the CDR3 is TGTGCCAGCAGGCTGAGGGATCATCAGCCCCAGCATTTT. The encoded protein is CASRLRDHQPQHF.

This chain connects TRBV18 to TRBJ1-1, with D unresolved. CDR1 KGHSH and CDR2 LQKENI come from the germline V gene. The CDR3 sequence is 13 residues long. Trimming pared 2 bases from V and 8 bases from J, leaving 12 bases between. The CDR3 spells CASSPSGHQEAFF. CDR3 DNA: TGTGCCAGCTCACCATCAGGTCACCAGGAAGCTTTCTTT.

The V gene is TRBV19, the J gene TRBJ2-3; TRBD2 agrees at 14 bases. V gave up 3 bases and J gave up 5 bases; unmatched junction bases: 4. This CDR3 contains 16 residues. Germline V gene lookup returns CDR1 LNHDA and CDR2 SQIVND (reference sequence). CDR3 coding DNA: TGTGCCAGTAGTATGGGACTAGCGGGAGTAGGAGATACGCAGTATTTT. It specifies CASSMGLAGVGDTQYF.

The chain recombines TRBV28 with TRBJ1-3; no clear D. The CDR3 spans 14 residues. V lost 8 bases and J lost 4, with 15 bases in between. Germline V gives CDR1 MDHEN, CDR2 SYDVKM. CDR3 in amino acids: CASQSGSIGNTIYF. CDR3 DNA sequence: TGTGCCAGCCAATCGGGTTCGATCGGAAACACCATATATTTT.

The V gene is TRBV15, the J gene TRBJ2-2, with 9 bases identical to TRBD1. Germline CDR1 LNHNV, CDR2 YYDKDF (reference sequence). The J segment lost 3 bases and the V segment lost 7 bases, leaving 3 bases of the junction unmatched. CDR3 length: 14 amino acids. CDR3: CATNRGLDTGELFF. As DNA, the CDR3 is TGTGCCACCAACAGGGGGCTTGACACCGGGGAGCTGTTTTTT. Looking up the rest from reference TRBV15 and TRBJ2-2 gives the full variable domain: DAMVIQNPRYQVTQFGKPVTLSCSQTLNHNVMYWYQQKSSQAPKLLFHYYDKDFNNEADTPDNFQSRRPNTSFCFLDIRSPGLGDTAMYLCATNRGLDTGELFFGEGSRLTVL.

J is TRBJ2-3 and V is TRBV11-2, with 10 bases fitting TRBD1. Germline V gene lookup returns CDR1 SGHAT and CDR2 FQNNGV. V shed 5 bases and J 0 bases; nucleotides not matched to a gene: 8. CDR3 size: 17 residues. CDR3 coding DNA: TGTGCCAGCAGCCACGGACAGGGGGGGTGGAGCACAGATACGCAGTATTTT. Translating gives CASSHGQGGWSTDTQYF.

The rearrangement uses TRBV7-3 and TRBJ2-7; weak D call: TRBD2 (5 bases). This CDR3 contains 15 residues. Per germline, CDR1 SGHTA and CDR2 FQGTGA. V dropped 3 bases and J dropped 5 bases, with 17 bases sitting between them. The CDR3 is CASSFPGVGRDEQYF. As DNA, the CDR3 is TGTGCCAGCAGCTTCCCCGGGGTGGGCCGGGACGAGCAGTACTTC.

The chain uses TRBV6-5 and TRBJ1-2, with D possibly TRBD1 on 5 matching bases. The CDR3 is 15 residues long. Trimming took off 3 bases at V and 7 bases at J, with 18 bases between the two ends. CDR1 and CDR2 from the germline V gene are MNHEY and SVGAGI. DNA for the CDR3: TGTGCCAGCAGTTATACGCGCAGGGTCTTGCGTGGCTACACCTTC. This encodes CASSYTRRVLRGYTF.